This is a list of T cell receptor beta chains from one sample in a study of Tregs in tolerant kidney transplant recipients. Using immunoSEQ multiplex PCR, the repertoire was profiled, and TCRdb retains in-frame clones only, with some absent. The table includes around 85,000 clones, under 95% detected once. Material: Tregs from blood, obtained before the transplant. These receptors came from a human donor who received a combined kidney and bone marrow transplant. Each CDR3 is given with its conserved first and last residue. Each record gives: V gene, D gene, clone size, J gene, CDR3 protein, CDR3 DNA. A D gene is named only where the DNA matches it firmly. Clone sizes are given selectively: once, few, many, or a class where the clone is expanded.

TRBV6-8	-	-	TRBJ2-1	CASSYSTGSNEQFF	TGTGCCAGCAGTTACTCCACAGGGAGCAATGAGCAGTTCTTC
TRBV27	-	-	TRBJ1-1	CASKGDTNTEAFF	TGTGCCAGTAAGGGGGACACGAACACTGAAGCTTTCTTT
TRBV6-1	-	-	TRBJ1-5	CASSEWGNQPQHF	TGTGCCAGCAGTGAATGGGGAAATCAGCCCCAGCATTTT
TRBV6-5	TRBD2	-	TRBJ2-1	CASSSGTNNEQFF	TGTGCCAGCAGTAGCGGGACCAACAATGAGCAGTTCTTC
TRBV7-2	-	-	TRBJ2-1	CASTPERSYNEQFF	TGTGCCAGCACCCCTGAGCGGAGCTACAATGAGCAGTTCTTC
TRBV4-2	-	-	TRBJ2-5	CASSQVTAKETQYF	TGTGCCAGCAGCCAAGTTACAGCGAAAGAGACCCAGTACTTC
TRBV28	-	-	TRBJ1-2	CASSSSLMGDYGYTF	TGTGCCAGCAGTTCTAGCCTAATGGGTGACTATGGCTACACCTTC
TRBV6-1	TRBD2	-	TRBJ2-7	CASRETSVGPSYEQYF	TGTGCCAGCAGAGAAACTAGCGTTGGGCCCTCCTACGAGCAGTACTTC
TRBV5-7	-	-	TRBJ1-2	CASSLLSRPRGYTF	TGTGCCAGCAGCTTGTTGTCTAGGCCCCGGGGCTACACCTTC
TRBV18	-	-	TRBJ1-4	CASSPLTGRREKLFF	TGTGCCAGCTCACCGCTGACGGGACGACGCGAAAAACTGTTTTTT
TRBV5-1	TRBD2	-	TRBJ2-3	CASRPRLASGPDTQYF	TGCGCCAGCAGACCAAGACTAGCGTCGGGACCAGATACGCAGTATTTT
TRBV29-1	-	-	TRBJ2-1	CSVDRNPSYNEQFF	TGCAGCGTTGACAGGAATCCCTCCTACAATGAGCAGTTCTTC
TRBV6-5	TRBD2	-	TRBJ2-5	CASSLTSGGETQYF	TGTGCCAGCAGCCTGACTAGCGGGGGAGAGACCCAGTACTTC
TRBV11-2	TRBD1	-	TRBJ2-7	CASSQGQGGSEQYF	TGTGCCAGCAGCCAGGGACAGGGGGGCAGCGAGCAGTACTTC
TRBV30	-	-	TRBJ1-5	CAWSAGTIGNQPQHF	TGTGCCTGGAGTGCAGGGACAATCGGCAATCAGCCCCAGCATTTT
TRBV2	TRBD1	-	TRBJ1-5	CASSVGTAGQPQHF	TGTGCCAGCAGTGTTGGGACAGCAGGCCAGCCCCAGCATTTT
TRBV5-1	TRBD1	-	TRBJ1-1	CASTAVGAGGTEAFF	TGCGCCAGCACCGCCGTGGGGGCAGGGGGCACTGAAGCTTTCTTT
TRBV19	TRBD1	-	TRBJ1-1	CASSILGQGSTEAFF	TGTGCCAGTAGTATATTGGGACAGGGGAGCACTGAAGCTTTCTTT
TRBV18	-	once	TRBJ1-1	CASSRGRRIGAQSNTEAFF	TGTGCCAGCTCACGTGGAAGAAGGATTGGGGCCCAGTCGAACACTGAAGCTTTCTTT
TRBV5-1	-	-	TRBJ1-3	CASSLGQLASGNTIYF	TGCGCCAGCAGCTTGGGACAGTTGGCTTCTGGAAACACCATATATTTT
TRBV5-1	-	-	TRBJ1-6	CASSLGLEANSPLHF	TGCGCCAGCAGCTTGGGCCTCGAAGCAAATTCACCCCTCCACTTT
TRBV7-2	TRBD2	-	TRBJ2-1	CASSLGSGLAGVGDEQFF	TGTGCCAGCAGCTTAGGCTCTGGACTAGCGGGAGTGGGCGATGAGCAGTTCTTC
TRBV7-8	-	-	TRBJ2-1	CASSPGRDNEQFF	TGTGCCAGCAGCCCCGGTCGCGACAATGAGCAGTTCTTC
TRBV20-1	-	-	TRBJ2-7	CSARGGGEQYF	TGCAGTGCTAGAGGAGGCGGCGAGCAGTACTTC
TRBV4-1	TRBD2	-	TRBJ2-1	CASSQVGLAGGGGEQFF	TGCGCCAGCAGCCAAGTGGGGCTAGCGGGAGGGGGAGGTGAGCAGTTCTTC
TRBV15	-	once	TRBJ2-3	CATSFSTALATQYF	TGTGCCACCAGCTTCTCAACGGCACTAGCTACGCAGTATTTT
TRBV19	TRBD1	-	TRBJ1-1	CASSPRTGVVYTEAFF	TGTGCCAGTAGTCCCCGGACAGGGGTTGTTTACACTGAAGCTTTCTTT
TRBV19	TRBD2	-	TRBJ2-1	CASSSSGSKAYNEQFF	TGTGCCAGTAGTTCTAGCGGGAGTAAGGCCTACAATGAGCAGTTCTTC
TRBV18	-	once	TRBJ2-5	CASSPLTFQETQYF	TGTGCCAGCTCACCCTTGACATTCCAAGAGACCCAGTACTTC
TRBV19	-	-	TRBJ1-2	CASSISSPDQAYGYTF	TGTGCCAGTAGTATATCGTCCCCTGACCAAGCCTATGGCTACACCTTC